Sequencing of this TCR beta chain was carried out in a study of T-cell reconstitution after alpha-beta-depleted transplantation in children. The CDR3 extends over 14 amino acids. Trimming shortened V by 3 bases and J by 6 bases, and 16 bases separated the two germline ends. CDR1 SGHNT and CDR2 YYREEE come from the germline V gene (reference sequence). It was with unique molecular identifiers that the TCRbeta library was prepared. MiXCR, run by TCRdb on the PCR reads, gives a single entry per CDR3 protein. The sample records some 450,000 distinct CDR3 sequences, approximately 42% being singletons. The V gene is TRBV5-4, the J gene TRBJ2-7, with D unresolved. This material consisted of PBMCs, taken before TCRalphabeta/CD19-depleted stem cell transplant. This receptor was identified in a girl aged 2 to 9 with aplastic anemia, due to receive a stem cell transplant. The CDR3 here is CASSSDGSWGEQYF. The CDR3 DNA reads as TGTGCCAGCAGCTCCGACGGGTCCTGGGGCGAGCAGTACTTC. Together with reference TRBV5-4 and TRBJ2-7, the CDR3 gives the full variable domain: ETGVTQSPTHLIKTRGQQVTLRCSSQSGHNTVSWYQQALGQGPQFIFQYYREEENGRGNFPPRFSGLQFPNYSSELNVNALELDDSALYLCASSSDGSWGEQYFGPGTRLTVT.